The present TCR beta chain was sequenced within a study of CD8 T cells in ankylosing spondylitis. Study-wide results and limits: Characteristic of ankylosing spondylitis blood, it appeared, was a TCR beta motif comprising about 8 highly homologous variants.

MiXCR was run by TCRdb on the 5' RACE reads, yielding one entry per CDR3 protein. The sample holds around 150,000 distinct CDR3 sequences, approximately 7.3% seen once. The V end was cut by 5 bases, the J end by 6 bases, with 12 bases between. The CDR3 runs to 13 residues. Germline V lookup: CDR1 SGHTA, CDR2 FQGNSA. The sample holds many counts of this clonotype. Its antigen is not known. The chain links TRBV7-2 to TRBJ2-3, with no clear D. The TCR comes from a female donor with ankylosing spondylitis or in good health (not recorded which). Material: blood, either unsorted or a sorted T cell fraction (not recorded which). CDR3 bases: TGTGCCAGCAGCGGATTCACCATTGATACGCAGTATTTT. This codes for CASSGFTIDTQYF. Complete variable domain (other parts from reference TRBV7-2 and TRBJ2-3): GAGVSQSPSNKVTEKGKDVELRCDPISGHTALYWYRQSLGQGLEFLIYFQGNSAPDKSGLPSDRFSAERTGGSVSTLTIQRTQQEDSAVYLCASSGFTIDTQYFGPGTRLTVL.